This T cell receptor (beta chain) appears in the sequencing data of a study of Graves' ophthalmopathy and Graves' hyperthyroidism. Investigators amplified TCR beta CDR3 regions from RNA transcripts. Second-round multiplex PCR came after first-round RT-PCR with HTBI primers. Using its own MiXCR run on the multiplex PCR reads, TCRdb lists one record per CDR3 protein. The table shows roughly 50,000 distinct CDR3 sequences, with approximately 52% occurring only once. Certain patients were not enrolled. These were patients with other autoimmune diseases, uncontrolled infections, pregnancy or lactation. Diagnosis was based on clinical symptoms, serum thyroxine, TRAb, thyroid ultrasound and orbital computed tomography. The PBMCs had their origin in 7.5 to 10 ml of fresh peripheral blood. The germline V and J ends were trimmed by 3 bases and 5 bases, with 14 bases remaining between them. Looked up from germline, CDR1 is SGDLS and CDR2 is YYNGEE. The CDR3 loop spans 14 amino acids.

Source material: peripheral blood. This TCR derives from an adult woman with Graves' ophthalmopathy. The chain employs TRBV9 and TRBJ2-5; perhaps D is TRBD1 or TRBD2 (6 bases each). CDR3 sequence: CASSAGAGSETQYF. CDR3 in DNA: TGTGCCAGCAGCGCGGGGGCAGGGTCGGAGACCCAGTACTTC.